This TCR beta chain was sequenced during a study of identical twins. TCRdb called the 5' RACE reads again in MiXCR, with one record for every CDR3 protein. The sample has about 1.7 million distinct CDR3 sequences, more than 30% seen once. J lost 0 bases, V lost 2 bases, and 4 bases had no gene match. The CDR3 has 15 amino acids. The germline V gene encodes CDR1 DFQATT and CDR2 SNEGSKA (reference sequence). The specimen was cord blood. The receptor's source is a newborn girl in good health. The rearrangement uses TRBV20-1 and TRBJ2-3; 8 bases map to TRBD1. The CDR3 DNA sequence: TGCAGTGCTAGACAGGGGGCGGCTAGCACAGATACGCAGTATTTT. This encodes CSARQGAASTDTQYF.